This TCR beta chain comes out of a study of identical twins. Broader study findings: Analyses based on zero insertions could be partly confounded by invariant MAIT and iNKT cells.

Using its own MiXCR run on the 5' RACE reads, TCRdb lists one record per CDR3 protein. This table has 500,000 to 650,000 distinct CDR3 sequences, 7.1% appearing once. The CDR3 consists of 12 residues. Trimming removed 6 bases from V and 0 bases from J, with 6 bases in between. The germline CDR1 and CDR2 sequences are ENHRY and SYGVKD. This clonotype was counted at least ten times. Its antigen is still unknown. These data also featured in a second study, about yellow fever vaccine responses in identical twins.

The V gene is TRBV10-3, the J gene TRBJ2-7, with D possibly being TRBD1 (5 bases). The sequencing input was PBMCs. The TCR was taken from a young woman in good health. The CDR3 loop is CAIRTASYEQYF. CDR3 bases: TGTGCCATCAGGACAGCCTCCTACGAGCAGTACTTC.